These 6 T cell receptor beta chains were all obtained from the same sample, sequenced in a study of cytomegalovirus exposure and HLA in healthy donors. The PCR contained 60 Vbeta and 13 Jbeta primers. Profiling relied on immunoSEQ multiplex PCR, and the TCRdb table lists in-frame clones only, not all of them. The sample has some 180,000 clones, 77% seen once. Material for sequencing was PBMCs. The receptors come from a woman aged 55 to 70 in good health and CMV-seropositive.

This clone was counted once. At one end the junction does not follow the germline gene, possibly because of a read error. The chain's CDR3 is CASGGDRAAQGANGLTF. CDR3 bases: TGCGCCAGCGGAGGGGACAGGGCAGCTCAGGGGGCCAACGGCCTGACTTTC. V usage is TRBV5-1 and J usage is TRBJ2-6; 9 bases agree with TRBD1. Germline CDR1 and CDR2: SGHRS and YFSETQ. The CDR3 spans 17 residues.

The rearrangement uses TRBV19 and TRBJ1-4, with D unresolved. This CDR3 comprises 15 residues. The germline V gene encodes CDR1 LNHDA and CDR2 SQIVND (reference sequence). Trimming stripped 5 bases from V and 2 bases from J, with 12 bases between. The DNA for the CDR3 is TGTGCCAGTAGTCCTCGGGTGTGGACTAATGAAAAACTGTTTTTT. Amino acids: CASSPRVWTNEKLFF.

The V and J genes are TRBV27 and TRBJ1-1; D is unclear. In germline, CDR1 is MNHEY, CDR2 SMNVEV (reference sequence). This CDR3 region has 14 residues. The V end lost 7 bases, the J end lost 4 bases, and 16 bases lay between the germline ends. CDR3 sequence: CASNHRGISTEAFF. The CDR3 bases are TGTGCCAGCAATCATCGGGGAATCTCCACTGAAGCTTTCTTT.

The chain combines TRBV4-1 with TRBJ1-6, with TRBD1 matching over 9 bases. This CDR3 has 16 amino acids. CDR1 is MGHRA, CDR2 YSYEKL, per germline. V gave up 4 bases and J gave up 9 bases; unmatched junction bases: 10. The CDR3 spells CASSPWGTGQGSPLHF. The DNA of the CDR3 is TGCGCCAGCAGCCCTTGGGGGACAGGGCAGGGTTCACCCCTCCACTTT.

The gene calls are TRBV30 and TRBJ1-4; D gene unclear. Germline CDR1 reads GTSNPN; CDR2 reads SVGIG (reference sequence). The CDR3 extends over 11 amino acids. V lost 4 bases, J lost 10 bases, and 10 bases lay in between. The CDR3 spells CAWMGGGKLFF. CDR3 in DNA: TGTGCCTGGATGGGTGGCGGAAAACTGTTTTTT. The full variable domain, rest sourced from reference TRBV30 and TRBJ1-4, is SQTIHQWPATLVQPVGSPLSLECTVEGTSNPNLYWYRQAAGRGLQLLFYSVGIGQISSEVPQNLSASRPQDRQFILSSKKLLLSDSGFYLCAWMGGGKLFFGSGTQLSVL.

This clone has a handful of counts. The genes are TRBV7-3 and TRBJ1-2; TRBD1 is a possible D gene (5 bases). CDR1 and CDR2 (germline): SGHTA, FQGTGA. V was clipped by 5 bases and J by 0 bases, with 13 bases between them. CDR3 size: 15 residues. The CDR3 DNA follows: TGTGCCAGCAGCATAGGGGCGGAACCTAACTATGGCTACACCTTC. Translated, it gives CASSIGAEPNYGYTF.